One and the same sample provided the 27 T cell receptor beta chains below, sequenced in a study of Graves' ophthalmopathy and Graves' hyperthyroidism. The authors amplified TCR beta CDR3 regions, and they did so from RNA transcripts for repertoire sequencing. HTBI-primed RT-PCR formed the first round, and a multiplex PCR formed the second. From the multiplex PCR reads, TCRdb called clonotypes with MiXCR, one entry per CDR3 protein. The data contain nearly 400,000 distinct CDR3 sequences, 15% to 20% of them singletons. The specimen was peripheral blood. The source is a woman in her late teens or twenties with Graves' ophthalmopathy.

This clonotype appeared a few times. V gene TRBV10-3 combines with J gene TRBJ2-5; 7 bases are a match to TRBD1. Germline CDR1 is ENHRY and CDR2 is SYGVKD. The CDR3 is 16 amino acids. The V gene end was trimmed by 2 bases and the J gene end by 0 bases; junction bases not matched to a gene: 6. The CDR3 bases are TGTGCCATCAGTGAGGCGGACAGGAAGTACCAAGAGACCCAGTACTTC. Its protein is CAISEADRKYQETQYF.

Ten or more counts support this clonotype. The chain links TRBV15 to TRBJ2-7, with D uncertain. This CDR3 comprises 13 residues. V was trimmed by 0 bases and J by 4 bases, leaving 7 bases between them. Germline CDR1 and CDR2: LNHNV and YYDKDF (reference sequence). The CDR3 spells CATSRDPSYEQYF. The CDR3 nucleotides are TGTGCCACCAGCAGAGATCCTAGTTACGAGCAGTACTTC.

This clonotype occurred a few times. For the CDR3, the DNA is TGTGCCAGCAGTGGTACGCGGAGGTTGAATTCACCCCTCCACTTT. Amino acid sequence: CASSGTRRLNSPLHF. This chain connects TRBV2 to TRBJ1-6; D uncertain. This CDR3 comprises 15 residues. Per the germline V gene, CDR1 is SNHLY and CDR2 is FYNNEI. Trimming removed 4 bases at V and 7 bases at J, with 14 bases between.

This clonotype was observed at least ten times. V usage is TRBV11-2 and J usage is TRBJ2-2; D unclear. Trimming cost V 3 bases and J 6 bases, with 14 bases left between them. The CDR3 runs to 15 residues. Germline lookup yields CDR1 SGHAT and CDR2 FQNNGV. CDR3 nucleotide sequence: TGTGCCAGCAGCTTTGTAGTCGTGGCGGCCGGGGAGCTGTTTTTT. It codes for CASSFVVVAAGELFF.

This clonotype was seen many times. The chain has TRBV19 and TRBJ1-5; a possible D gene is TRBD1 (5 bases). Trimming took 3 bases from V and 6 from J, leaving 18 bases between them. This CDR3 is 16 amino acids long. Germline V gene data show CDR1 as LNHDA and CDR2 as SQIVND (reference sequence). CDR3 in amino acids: CASSMYDGPRGQPQHF. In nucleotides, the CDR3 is TGTGCCAGTAGTATGTATGACGGACCGAGGGGTCAGCCCCAGCATTTT.

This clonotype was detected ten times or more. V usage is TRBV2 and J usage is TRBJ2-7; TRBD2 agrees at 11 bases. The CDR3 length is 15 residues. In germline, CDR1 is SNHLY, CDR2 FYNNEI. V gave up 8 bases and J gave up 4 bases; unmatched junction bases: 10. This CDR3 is CASRQGLAGGYEQYF. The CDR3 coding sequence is TGTGCCAGCCGCCAAGGACTAGCGGGTGGTTACGAGCAGTACTTC.

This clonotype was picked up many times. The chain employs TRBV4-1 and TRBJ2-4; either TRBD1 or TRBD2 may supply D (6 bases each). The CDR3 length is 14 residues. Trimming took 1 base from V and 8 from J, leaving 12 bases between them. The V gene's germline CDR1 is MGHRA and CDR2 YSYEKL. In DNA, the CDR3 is TGCGCCAGCAGCCAAGGCCCGGGGGCGGACATTCAGTACTTC. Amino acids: CASSQGPGADIQYF.

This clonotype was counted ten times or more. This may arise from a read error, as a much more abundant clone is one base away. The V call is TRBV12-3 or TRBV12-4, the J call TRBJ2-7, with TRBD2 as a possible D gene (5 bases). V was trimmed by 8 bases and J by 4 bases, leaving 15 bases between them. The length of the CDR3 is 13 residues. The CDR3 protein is CASERVGVYEQYF. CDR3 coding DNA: TGTGCCAGCGAGAGGGTCGGGGTATACGAGCAGTACTTC.

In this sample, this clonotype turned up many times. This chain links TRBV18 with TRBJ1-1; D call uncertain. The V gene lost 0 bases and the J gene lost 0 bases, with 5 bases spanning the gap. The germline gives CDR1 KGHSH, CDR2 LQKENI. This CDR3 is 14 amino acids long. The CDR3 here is CASSPPGMNTEAFF. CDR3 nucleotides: TGTGCCAGCTCACCACCGGGTATGAACACTGAAGCTTTCTTT. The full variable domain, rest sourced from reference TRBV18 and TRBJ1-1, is NAGVMQNPRHLVRRRGQEARLRCSPMKGHSHVYWYRQLPEEGLKFMVYLQKENIIDESGMPKERFSAEFPKEGPSILRIQQVVRGDSAAYFCASSPPGMNTEAFFGQGTRLTVV.

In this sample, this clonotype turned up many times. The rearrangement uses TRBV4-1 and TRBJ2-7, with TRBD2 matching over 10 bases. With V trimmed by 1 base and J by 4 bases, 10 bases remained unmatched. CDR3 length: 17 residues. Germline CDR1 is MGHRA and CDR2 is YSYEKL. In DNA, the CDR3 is TGCGCCAGCAGCCAAGGTTCCCGGACTAGCGGAATTTACGAGCAGTACTTC. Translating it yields CASSQGSRTSGIYEQYF.

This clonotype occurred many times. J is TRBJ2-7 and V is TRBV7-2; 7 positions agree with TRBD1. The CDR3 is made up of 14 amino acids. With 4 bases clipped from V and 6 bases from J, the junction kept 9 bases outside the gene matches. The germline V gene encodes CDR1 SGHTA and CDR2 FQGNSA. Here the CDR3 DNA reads TGTGCCAGCAGCTCGGGACAGCCCGAGGGCGAGCAGTACTTC. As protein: CASSSGQPEGEQYF.

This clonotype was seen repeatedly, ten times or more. The chain's CDR3 is CASKTPGGSETQYF. Here the CDR3 DNA reads TGTGCCAGCAAAACCCCGGGGGGCTCGGAGACCCAGTACTTC. J is TRBJ2-5 and V is TRBV6-1; weak D call: TRBD2 (7 bases). Germline-derived CDR1 and CDR2 are MNHNS and SASEGT. The CDR3 covers 14 residues. V lost 7 bases and J lost 5, with 17 bases in between.

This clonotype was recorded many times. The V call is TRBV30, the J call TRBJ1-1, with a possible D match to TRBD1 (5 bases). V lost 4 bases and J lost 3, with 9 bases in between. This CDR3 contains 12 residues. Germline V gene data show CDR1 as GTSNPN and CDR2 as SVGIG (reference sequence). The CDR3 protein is CAWTGLDTEAFF. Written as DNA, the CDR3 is TGTGCCTGGACGGGACTGGACACTGAAGCTTTCTTT.

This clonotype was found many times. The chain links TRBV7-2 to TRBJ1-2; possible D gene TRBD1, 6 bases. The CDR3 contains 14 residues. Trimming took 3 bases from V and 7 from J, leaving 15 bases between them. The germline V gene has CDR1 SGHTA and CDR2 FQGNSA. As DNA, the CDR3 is TGTGCCAGCAGCTTTCTGGTCAGGGGATCTGGCTACACCTTC. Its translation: CASSFLVRGSGYTF.

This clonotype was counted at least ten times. CDR3 in amino acids: CASSPREAQYF. As DNA, the CDR3 is TGTGCCAGCAGTCCCCGGGAGGCCCAGTACTTC. The chain combines TRBV6-1 with TRBJ2-5, with 7 bases aligning to TRBD2. The CDR3 spans 11 residues. J lost 9 bases, V lost 5 bases, and 3 bases had no gene match. Germline-derived CDR1 and CDR2 are MNHNS and SASEGT.

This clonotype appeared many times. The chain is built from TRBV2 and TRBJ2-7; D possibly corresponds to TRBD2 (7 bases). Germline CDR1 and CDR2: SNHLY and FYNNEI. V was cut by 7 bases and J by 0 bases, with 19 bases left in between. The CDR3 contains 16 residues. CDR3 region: CASKEGGGRSSYEQYF. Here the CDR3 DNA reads TGTGCCAGCAAAGAGGGGGGGGGAAGAAGCTCCTACGAGCAGTACTTC.

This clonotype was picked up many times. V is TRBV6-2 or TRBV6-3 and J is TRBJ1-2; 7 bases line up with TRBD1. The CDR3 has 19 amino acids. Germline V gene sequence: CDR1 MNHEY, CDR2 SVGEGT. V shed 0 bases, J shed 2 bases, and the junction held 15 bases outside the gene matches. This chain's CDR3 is CASSYSNPWRGRINYGYTF. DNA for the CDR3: TGTGCCAGCAGTTACTCGAACCCTTGGAGGGGGCGGATCAACTATGGCTACACCTTC.

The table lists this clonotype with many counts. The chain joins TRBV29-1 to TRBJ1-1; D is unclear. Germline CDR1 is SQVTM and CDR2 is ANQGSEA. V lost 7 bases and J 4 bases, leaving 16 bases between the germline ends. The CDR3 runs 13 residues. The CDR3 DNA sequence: TGCAGCGGTCAAGTGGGATTTGGCACTGAAGCTTTCTTT. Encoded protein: CSGQVGFGTEAFF.

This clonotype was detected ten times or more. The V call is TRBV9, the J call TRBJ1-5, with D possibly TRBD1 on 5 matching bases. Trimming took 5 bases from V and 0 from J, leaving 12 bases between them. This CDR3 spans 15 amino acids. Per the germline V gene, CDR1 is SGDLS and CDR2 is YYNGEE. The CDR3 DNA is TGTGCCAGCAGTGCAGGGTTTCTTAGCAATCAGCCCCAGCATTTT. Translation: CASSAGFLSNQPQHF. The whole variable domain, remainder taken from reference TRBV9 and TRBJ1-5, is DSGVTQTPKHLITATGQRVTLRCSPRSGDLSVYWYQQSLDQGLQFLIQYYNGEERAKGNILERFSAQQFPDLHSELNLSSLELGDSALYFCASSAGFLSNQPQHFGDGTRLSIL.

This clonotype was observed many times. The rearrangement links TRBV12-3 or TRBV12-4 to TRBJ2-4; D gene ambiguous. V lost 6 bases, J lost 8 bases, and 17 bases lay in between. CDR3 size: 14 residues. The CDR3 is CASSPGYHKDIQYF. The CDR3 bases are TGTGCCAGCAGCCCCGGGTACCATAAAGACATTCAGTACTTC.

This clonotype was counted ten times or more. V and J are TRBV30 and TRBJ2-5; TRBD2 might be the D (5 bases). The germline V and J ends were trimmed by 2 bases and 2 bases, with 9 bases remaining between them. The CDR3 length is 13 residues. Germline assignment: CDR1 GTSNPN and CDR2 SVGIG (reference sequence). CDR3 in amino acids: CAWSRDIQETQYF. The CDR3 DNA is TGTGCCTGGAGTCGGGATATTCAAGAGACCCAGTACTTC.

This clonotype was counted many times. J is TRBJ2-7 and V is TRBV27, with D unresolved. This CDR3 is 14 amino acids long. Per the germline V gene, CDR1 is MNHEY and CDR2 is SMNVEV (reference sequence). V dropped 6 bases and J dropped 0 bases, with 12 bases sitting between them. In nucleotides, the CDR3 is TGTGCCAGCAGCCCCGAGAGGTCCTCCTACGAGCAGTACTTC. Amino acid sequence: CASSPERSSYEQYF.

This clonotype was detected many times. As DNA, the CDR3 is TGCAGTGCTAGAGATCCCCGGGGCGGATATAGCAATCAGCCCCAGCATTTT. This translates into CSARDPRGGYSNQPQHF. The genes are TRBV20-1 and TRBJ1-5; maybe TRBD1 (5 bases). Germline CDR1 DFQATT, CDR2 SNEGSKA (reference sequence). The CDR3 consists of 17 residues. Trimming took 0 bases from V and 0 from J, leaving 15 bases between them.

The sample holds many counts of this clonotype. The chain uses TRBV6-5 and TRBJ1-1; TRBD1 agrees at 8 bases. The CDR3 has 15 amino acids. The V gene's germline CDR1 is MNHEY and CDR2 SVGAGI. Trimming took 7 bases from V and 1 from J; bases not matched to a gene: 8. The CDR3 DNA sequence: TGTGCCAGCACCGGACAGGGAACTAAGAACACTGAAGCTTTCTTT. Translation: CASTGQGTKNTEAFF.

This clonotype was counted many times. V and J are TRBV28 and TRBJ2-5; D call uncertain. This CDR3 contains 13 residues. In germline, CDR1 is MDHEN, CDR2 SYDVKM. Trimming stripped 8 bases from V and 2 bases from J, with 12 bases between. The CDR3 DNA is TGTGCCAGCGGTCCTCCCCGGCAAGAGACCCAGTACTTC. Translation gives CASGPPRQETQYF.

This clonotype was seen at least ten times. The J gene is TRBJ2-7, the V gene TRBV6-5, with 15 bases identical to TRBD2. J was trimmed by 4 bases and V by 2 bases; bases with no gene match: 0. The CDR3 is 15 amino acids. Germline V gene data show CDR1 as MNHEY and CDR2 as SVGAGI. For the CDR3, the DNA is TGTGCCAGCAGTTACGGACTAGCGGGGGGGTACGAGCAGTACTTC. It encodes CASSYGLAGGYEQYF.

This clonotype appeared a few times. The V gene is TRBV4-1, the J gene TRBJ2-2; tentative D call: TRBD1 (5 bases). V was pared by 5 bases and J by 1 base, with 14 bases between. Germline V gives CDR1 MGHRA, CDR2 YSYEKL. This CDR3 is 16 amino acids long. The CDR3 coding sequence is TGCGCCAGCAGCTCAAGACCGCAGGGGAACACCGGGGAGCTGTTTTTT. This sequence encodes CASSSRPQGNTGELFF.